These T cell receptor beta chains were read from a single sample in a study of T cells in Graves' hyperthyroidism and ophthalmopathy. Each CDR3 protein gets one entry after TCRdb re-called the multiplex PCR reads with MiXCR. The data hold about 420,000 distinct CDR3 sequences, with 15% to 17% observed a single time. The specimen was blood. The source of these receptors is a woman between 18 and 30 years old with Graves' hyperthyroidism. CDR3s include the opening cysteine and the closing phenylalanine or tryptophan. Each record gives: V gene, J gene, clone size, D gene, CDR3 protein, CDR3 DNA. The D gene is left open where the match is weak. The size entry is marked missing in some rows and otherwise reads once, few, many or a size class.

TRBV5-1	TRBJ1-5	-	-	CASSPGTDNQPQHF	TGCGCCAGCAGCCCCGGGACGGACAATCAGCCCCAGCATTTT
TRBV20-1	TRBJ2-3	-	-	CSARDLARGVPGGDTQYF	TGCAGTGCCAGAGACCTCGCAAGGGGAGTCCCCGGGGGAGATACGCAGTATTTT
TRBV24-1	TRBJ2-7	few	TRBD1	CATSDRQGVDEQYF	TGTGCCACCAGTGATAGGCAGGGGGTCGACGAGCAGTACTTC
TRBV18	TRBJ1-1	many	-	CASSPGMRDTEAFF	TGTGCCAGCTCACCCGGGATGAGGGACACTGAAGCTTTCTTT
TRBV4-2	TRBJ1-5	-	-	CASSQEAGIISNQPQHF	TGTGCCAGCAGCCAAGAGGCTGGAATAATTAGCAATCAGCCCCAGCATTTT
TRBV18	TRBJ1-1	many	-	CASSPRDSLNTEAFF	TGTGCCAGCTCACCCCGAGACAGCCTGAACACTGAAGCTTTCTTT
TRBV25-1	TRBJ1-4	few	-	CASSEFAGQSEKLFF	TGTGCCAGCAGTGAATTTGCAGGGCAGAGTGAAAAACTGTTTTTT
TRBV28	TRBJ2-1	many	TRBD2	CASRTPLAGVHEQFF	TGTGCCAGCAGGACCCCGCTAGCGGGAGTTCATGAGCAGTTCTTC
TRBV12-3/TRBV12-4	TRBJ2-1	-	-	CATSDLGGAYNEQFF	TGTGCCACCAGTGATTTGGGCGGGGCCTACAATGAGCAGTTCTTC
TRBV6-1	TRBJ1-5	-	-	CASSGKAQPQHF	TGTGCCAGCAGTGGAAAGGCCCAGCCCCAGCATTTT
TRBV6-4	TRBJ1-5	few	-	CASSEGPYSNQPQHF	TGTGCCAGCAGTGAGGGACCTTATAGCAATCAGCCCCAGCATTTT
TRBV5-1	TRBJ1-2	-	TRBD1	CASTKFGTGVFYGYTF	TGCGCCAGCACAAAATTCGGGACAGGGGTTTTCTATGGCTACACCTTC
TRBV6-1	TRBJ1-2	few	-	CASSEEAARGYGYTF	TGTGCCAGCAGTGAAGAGGCAGCCCGAGGCTATGGCTACACCTTC
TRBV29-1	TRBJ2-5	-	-	CSHSGTVNKEETQYF	TGCAGCCATAGCGGGACAGTAAACAAAGAGGAGACCCAGTACTTC
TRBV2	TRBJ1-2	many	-	CASSETGTTTSGDTF	TGTGCCAGCAGTGAAACCGGGACAACTACGTCGGGGGACACCTTC
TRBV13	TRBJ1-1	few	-	CASSLGDSVVQAFF	TGTGCCAGCAGCTTAGGCGATTCGGTCGTACAAGCTTTCTTT
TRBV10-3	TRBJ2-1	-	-	CAIRTGSHYNEQFF	TGTGCCATCAGGACGGGATCGCACTACAATGAGCAGTTCTTC
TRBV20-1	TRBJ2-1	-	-	CSAASIPYNEQFF	TGCAGTGCCGCTAGTATCCCCTACAATGAGCAGTTCTTC
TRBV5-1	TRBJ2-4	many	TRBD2	CASSLGLAGGLLAKNIQYF	TGCGCCAGCAGCTTGGGACTAGCGGGGGGGTTACTAGCCAAAAACATTCAGTACTTC
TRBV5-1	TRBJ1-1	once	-	CASSLGGRGATEAFF	TGCGCCAGCAGCTTGGGGGGCAGGGGAGCGACTGAAGCTTTCTTT
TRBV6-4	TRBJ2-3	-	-	CASSDEFGQSTDTQYF	TGTGCCAGCAGTGATGAATTCGGGCAGAGCACAGATACGCAGTATTTT
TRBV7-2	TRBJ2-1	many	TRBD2	CASSWNGGAYNEQFF	TGTGCCAGCAGCTGGAACGGGGGGGCCTACAATGAGCAGTTCTTC
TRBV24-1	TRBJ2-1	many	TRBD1	CATSGLVGTGSNEQFF	TGTGCCACCAGTGGGCTGGTCGGGACAGGCAGCAATGAGCAGTTCTTC
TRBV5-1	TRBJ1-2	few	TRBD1	CASSLQPGQRYGYTF	TGCGCCAGCAGCCTTCAGCCGGGACAGCGCTATGGCTACACCTTC
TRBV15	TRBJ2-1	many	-	CATSPAGSRLDEQFF	TGTGCCACCAGCCCCGCCGGGTCTAGGTTGGATGAGCAGTTCTTC
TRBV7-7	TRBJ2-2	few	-	CASSLTNSDTGELFF	TGTGCTAGCAGCTTAACCAACAGCGACACCGGGGAGCTGTTTTTT
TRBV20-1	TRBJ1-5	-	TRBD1	CSATDRGYTGGAWQPQHF	TGCAGTGCCACAGACAGGGGGTACACCGGGGGGGCATGGCAGCCCCAGCATTTT
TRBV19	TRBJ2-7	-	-	CASSIGSGEYEQYF	TGTGCCAGTAGTATAGGATCAGGGGAGTACGAGCAGTACTTC
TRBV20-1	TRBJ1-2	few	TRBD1	CSARSRQGKRYTF	TGCAGTGCTAGATCAAGACAGGGAAAACGCTACACCTTC
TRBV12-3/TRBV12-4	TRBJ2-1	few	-	CASSLTGRYNEQFF	TGTGCCAGCAGTTTAACAGGGAGGTACAATGAGCAGTTCTTC
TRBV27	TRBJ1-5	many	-	CASSLAFRVQPQHF	TGTGCCAGCAGTTTAGCTTTTCGGGTTCAGCCCCAGCATTTT
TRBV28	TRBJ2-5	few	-	CASIGARGGVRGTQYF	TGTGCCAGCATTGGGGCCCGGGGCGGGGTCCGGGGGACCCAGTACTTC
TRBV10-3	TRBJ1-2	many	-	CAISGFWRRQNYGYTF	-
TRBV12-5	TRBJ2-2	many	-	CASGFWAGGTGELFF	TGTGCTAGTGGTTTTTGGGCTGGGGGCACCGGGGAGCTGTTTTTT
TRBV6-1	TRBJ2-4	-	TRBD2	CASSTPTSRAKNIQYF	TGTGCCAGCAGTACGCCGACTAGCCGAGCCAAAAACATTCAGTACTTC
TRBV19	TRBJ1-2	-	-	CASSIPGGFDGYTF	TGTGCCAGTAGTATCCCGGGGGGGTTCGATGGCTACACCTTC